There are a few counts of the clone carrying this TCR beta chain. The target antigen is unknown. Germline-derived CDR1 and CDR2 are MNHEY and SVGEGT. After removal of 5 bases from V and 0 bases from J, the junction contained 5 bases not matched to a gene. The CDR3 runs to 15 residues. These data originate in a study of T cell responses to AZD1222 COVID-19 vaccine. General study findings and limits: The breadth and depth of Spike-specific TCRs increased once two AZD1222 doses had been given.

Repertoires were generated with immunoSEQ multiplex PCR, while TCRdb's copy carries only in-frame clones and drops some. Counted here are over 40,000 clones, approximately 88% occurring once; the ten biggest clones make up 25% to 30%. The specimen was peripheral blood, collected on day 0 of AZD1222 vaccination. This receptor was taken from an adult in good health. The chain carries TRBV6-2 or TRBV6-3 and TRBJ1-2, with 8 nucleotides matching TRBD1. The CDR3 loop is CASSPRTGTNYGYTF. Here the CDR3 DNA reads TGTGCCAGCAGTCCGCGGACAGGGACTAACTATGGCTACACCTTC.